These 6 T cell receptor beta chains share one sample of origin, sequenced in a study of T cell changes during pregnancy in multiple sclerosis. Clones were read by immunoSEQ multiplex PCR, and TCRdb kept only the in-frame ones, dropping some. The sample has 85,000 to 130,000 clones; approximately 94% are singletons. Specimen: peripheral blood, collected before pregnancy. These receptors were collected from a female donor with multiple sclerosis, enrolled in a pregnancy study.

The rearrangement links TRBV13 to TRBJ2-7, with D maybe TRBD2 (6 bases). V lost 1 base and J 0 bases, leaving 10 bases between the germline ends. Germline CDR1 is PRHDT and CDR2 is FYEKMQ (reference sequence). This CDR3 is 15 amino acids long. This CDR3 is CASSLDRGNSYEQYF. The CDR3 DNA reads as TGTGCCAGCAGCTTAGATCGGGGGAACTCCTACGAGCAGTACTTC.

The CDR3 coding sequence is TGTGCCAGCAGCTACAGGGGGGCCCATCAGCCCCAGCATTTT. Its translation is CASSYRGAHQPQHF. The rearrangement uses TRBV7-8 and TRBJ1-5, with 8 bases fitting TRBD1. Per the germline V gene, CDR1 is SGHVS and CDR2 is FQNEAQ. The CDR3 sequence is 14 residues long. Trimming at V came to 4 bases and at J to 5 bases, leaving 4 bases not matched to a gene.

This clone was counted a few times. The chain couples TRBV5-1 to TRBJ2-1; the D gene is possibly TRBD2 (6 bases). Looked up from germline, CDR1 is SGHRS and CDR2 is YFSETQ. The CDR3 is 17 amino acids. Trimming shortened V by 1 base and J by 0 bases, and 14 bases separated the two germline ends. The CDR3 coding sequence is TGCGCCAGCAGCTTGAACATAGCGGTTAGCTCCTACAATGAGCAGTTCTTC. Translated: CASSLNIAVSSYNEQFF.

The gene calls are TRBV6-1 and TRBJ2-1; D might be TRBD2 (6 bases). The germline gives CDR1 MNHNS, CDR2 SASEGT. The CDR3 spans 14 residues. Deletions cut 6 bases from V and 5 bases from J, with 14 bases between. The CDR3 sequence is CASSGDFSDNEQFF. The CDR3 DNA follows: TGTGCCAGCAGCGGGGACTTTTCAGACAATGAGCAGTTCTTC.

The chain employs TRBV28 and TRBJ1-1; D is uncertain. Germline assignment: CDR1 MDHEN and CDR2 SYDVKM. V was trimmed by 7 bases and J by 8 bases, leaving 11 bases between them. This CDR3 has 11 residues. CDR3 loop: CASTVQREAFF. The CDR3 nucleotides read TGTGCCAGCACCGTACAGCGGGAAGCTTTCTTT.

The chain is built from TRBV5-1 and TRBJ2-1; D is undetermined. The germline gives CDR1 SGHRS, CDR2 YFSETQ. The germline V and J ends were trimmed by 4 bases and 0 bases, with 11 bases remaining between them. The CDR3 runs to 15 residues. CDR3 residues: CASSPGKSSYNEQFF. The CDR3 DNA follows: TGCGCCAGCAGCCCTGGTAAGAGCTCCTACAATGAGCAGTTCTTC. Drawing the rest from reference TRBV5-1 and TRBJ2-1, the complete variable domain is KAGVTQTPRYLIKTRGQQVTLSCSPISGHRSVSWYQQTPGQGLQFLFEYFSETQRNKGNFPGRFSGRQFSNSRSEMNVSTLELGDSALYLCASSPGKSSYNEQFFGPGTRLTVL.